This is a list of T cell receptor beta chains from one sample in a study of T cells after yellow fever vaccination. TCRdb reprocessed the 5' RACE reads via MiXCR and lists one record per CDR3 protein. Altogether a few hundred thousand distinct CDR3 sequences are present, around 13% being singletons, with the ten largest covering 2.5% to 3.5%. The sequences come from CD4+ T cells sorted from PBMCs, collected 15 days after the yellow fever booster vaccination. The receptors here all came from a young man who received the YFV17D yellow fever vaccine. The CDR3 runs from the conserved cysteine through the conserved F or W. The D gene is left open where the match is weak. Size tells how often a clone was seen (once, few, many) or the class of an expanded clone, and some rows leave it out.

d_call j_call clone_size v_call cdr3_nt cdr3_aa
TRBD1 TRBJ2-7 few TRBV19 TGTGCCACCCGCCCCGGACAGGGGGCGTACGAGCAGTACTTC CATRPGQGAYEQYF
NA TRBJ1-4 NA TRBV5-6 TGTGCCAGCAAGAAGGGACCAATTAATGAAAAACTGTTTTTT CASKKGPINEKLFF
TRBD1 TRBJ1-3 few TRBV4-1 TGCGCCAGCGCGATAGACAGGGCCCCTGGAAACACCATATATTTT CASAIDRAPGNTIYF
NA TRBJ2-1 NA TRBV5-5 TGTGCCAGCAGTTTTACTTTGACGGAGACCTACAATGAGCAGTTCTTC CASSFTLTETYNEQFF
NA TRBJ2-7 many TRBV7-2 TGTGCCAGCAGCTTGGGCCGCTCCTACGAGCAGTACTTC CASSLGRSYEQYF
TRBD1 TRBJ1-2 few TRBV29-1 TGCAGCGTTTACGGACAGGGGCTCCGCTACACCTTC CSVYGQGLRYTF
TRBD1 TRBJ1-6 few TRBV7-6 TGTGCCAGCAGCTTAGGACAGGGAGCCTATTCACCCCTCCACTTT CASSLGQGAYSPLHF
NA TRBJ1-1 few TRBV29-1 TGCAGCGCTGTGGGTGCTGAAATGAACACTGAAGCTTTCTTT CSAVGAEMNTEAFF
TRBD2 TRBJ2-3 many TRBV5-1 TGCGCCAGCAGCCTTGGGACTAGCGGGTCCACAGATACGCAGTATTTT CASSLGTSGSTDTQYF
NA TRBJ1-2 many TRBV3-1 TGTGCCAGCAGCCATCACGGGTTGGCAAACTATGGCTACACCTTC CASSHHGLANYGYTF
TRBD1 TRBJ2-2 NA TRBV6-1 TGTGCCAGCAGTCCTGCCAGGGGGCACACCGGGGAGCTGTTTTTT CASSPARGHTGELFF
NA TRBJ1-6 NA TRBV7-2 TGTGCCAGCAGCTTAGCCTTTCCTAATTCACCCCTCCACTTT CASSLAFPNSPLHF
TRBD2 TRBJ2-3 many TRBV7-9 TGTGCCAGCAGCTCCCTTATTAGCGGGGGAACAGATACGCAGTATTTT CASSSLISGGTDTQYF
NA TRBJ1-2 NA TRBV20-1 TGCAGTGCTAGTGGCAGTCCCTATGGCTACACCTTC CSASGSPYGYTF
NA TRBJ2-1 few TRBV7-2 TGTGCCAGCAGCTCCCGGACGTCGGGAGAGCAGTTCTTC CASSSRTSGEQFF
NA TRBJ1-6 few TRBV6-5 TGTGCCAGCAGTTATTCTTATGGACGGCCCCTCCACTTT CASSYSYGRPLHF
NA TRBJ2-1 few TRBV12-3/TRBV12-4 TGTGCCAGCATCAATTCACGATCTCCCGAGCAGTTCTTC CASINSRSPEQFF
NA TRBJ2-7 NA TRBV7-9 TGTGCCAGCACCCTCCGGGACGGACCCTACGAGCAGTACTTC CASTLRDGPYEQYF
TRBD1 TRBJ1-1 NA TRBV6-5 TGTGCCAGCAACCAACAGGGGACGTATGGTGAAGCTTTCTTT CASNQQGTYGEAFF
TRBD2 TRBJ2-3 few TRBV7-2 TGTGCCAGCAGCTCAGTAGGGTTAGCGGGGGATACGCAGTATTTT CASSSVGLAGDTQYF
TRBD2 TRBJ2-3 few TRBV4-3 TGCGCCAGCAGCCGCAGGACTAGCGGGGGGGCAAGGGATACGCAGTATTTT CASSRRTSGGARDTQYF
NA TRBJ2-5 NA TRBV29-1 TGCGGGCTGAGTCGGCCGGGGACCGGCAAAGAGACCCAGTACTTC CGLSRPGTGKETQYF
TRBD2 TRBJ2-5 NA TRBV7-8 TGTGCCAGCAGCTTACACGGGGGGGAAGAGACCCAGTACTTC CASSLHGGEETQYF
NA TRBJ1-1 many TRBV7-2 TGTGCCAGCAGCTCCCATCACGGCACTGAAGCTTTCTTT CASSSHHGTEAFF
NA TRBJ1-5 NA TRBV2 TGTGCCAGCAGTGATCCGGGAAGGGCCGGCCAGCCCCAGCATTTT CASSDPGRAGQPQHF
TRBD1 TRBJ2-1 few TRBV7-2 TGTGCCAGCAGTTCAGTAGTGGACAGGGGTAGGCAGTTCTTC CASSSVVDRGRQFF
NA TRBJ1-2 few TRBV12-3/TRBV12-4 TGTGCCAGCAGTGCCGGGGGACCATGGGGTGGCTACACCTTC CASSAGGPWGGYTF